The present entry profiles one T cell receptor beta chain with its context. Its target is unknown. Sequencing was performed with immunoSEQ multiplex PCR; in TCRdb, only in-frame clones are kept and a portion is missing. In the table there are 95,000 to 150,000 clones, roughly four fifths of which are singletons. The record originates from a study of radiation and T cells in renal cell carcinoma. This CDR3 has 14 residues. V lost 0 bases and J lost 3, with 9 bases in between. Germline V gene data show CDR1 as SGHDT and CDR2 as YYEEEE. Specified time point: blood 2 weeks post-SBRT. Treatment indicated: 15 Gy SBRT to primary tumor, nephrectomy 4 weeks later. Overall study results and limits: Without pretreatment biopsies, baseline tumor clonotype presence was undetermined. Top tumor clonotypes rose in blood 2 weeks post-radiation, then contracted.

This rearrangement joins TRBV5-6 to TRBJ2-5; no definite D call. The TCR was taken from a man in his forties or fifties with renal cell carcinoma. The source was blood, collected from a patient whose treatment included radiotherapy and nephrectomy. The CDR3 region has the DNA TGTGCCAGCAGCTTGGCCGGGTACGAAGAGACCCAGTACTTC. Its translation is CASSLAGYEETQYF. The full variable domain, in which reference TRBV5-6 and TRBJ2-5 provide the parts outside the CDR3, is DAGVTQSPTHLIKTRGQQVTLRCSPKSGHDTVSWYQQALGQGPQFIFQYYEEEERQRGNFPDRFSGHQFPNYSSELNVNALLLGDSALYLCASSLAGYEETQYFGPGTRLLVL.